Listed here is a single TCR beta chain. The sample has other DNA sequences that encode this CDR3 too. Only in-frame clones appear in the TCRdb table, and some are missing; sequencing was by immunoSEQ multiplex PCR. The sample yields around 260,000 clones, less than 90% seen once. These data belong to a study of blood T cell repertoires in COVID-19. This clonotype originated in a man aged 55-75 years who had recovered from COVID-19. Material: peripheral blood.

The CDR3 spells CASSPGLEAFF. In nucleotides, the CDR3 is TGTGCCAGCAGCCCAGGACTTGAAGCTTTCTTT. The V gene is TRBV7-9, the J gene TRBJ1-1; no clear D. Trimming took off 5 bases at V and 7 bases at J, with 8 bases between the two ends. Germline V gene sequence: CDR1 SEHNR, CDR2 FQNEAQ (reference sequence). The CDR3 runs to 11 residues. Combining the CDR3 with reference TRBV7-9 and TRBJ1-1 gives the whole variable domain DTGVSQNPRHKITKRGQNVTFRCDPISEHNRLYWYRQTLGQGPEFLTYFQNEAQLEKSRLLSDRFSAERPKGSFSTLEIQRTEQGDSAMYLCASSPGLEAFFGQGTRLTVV.